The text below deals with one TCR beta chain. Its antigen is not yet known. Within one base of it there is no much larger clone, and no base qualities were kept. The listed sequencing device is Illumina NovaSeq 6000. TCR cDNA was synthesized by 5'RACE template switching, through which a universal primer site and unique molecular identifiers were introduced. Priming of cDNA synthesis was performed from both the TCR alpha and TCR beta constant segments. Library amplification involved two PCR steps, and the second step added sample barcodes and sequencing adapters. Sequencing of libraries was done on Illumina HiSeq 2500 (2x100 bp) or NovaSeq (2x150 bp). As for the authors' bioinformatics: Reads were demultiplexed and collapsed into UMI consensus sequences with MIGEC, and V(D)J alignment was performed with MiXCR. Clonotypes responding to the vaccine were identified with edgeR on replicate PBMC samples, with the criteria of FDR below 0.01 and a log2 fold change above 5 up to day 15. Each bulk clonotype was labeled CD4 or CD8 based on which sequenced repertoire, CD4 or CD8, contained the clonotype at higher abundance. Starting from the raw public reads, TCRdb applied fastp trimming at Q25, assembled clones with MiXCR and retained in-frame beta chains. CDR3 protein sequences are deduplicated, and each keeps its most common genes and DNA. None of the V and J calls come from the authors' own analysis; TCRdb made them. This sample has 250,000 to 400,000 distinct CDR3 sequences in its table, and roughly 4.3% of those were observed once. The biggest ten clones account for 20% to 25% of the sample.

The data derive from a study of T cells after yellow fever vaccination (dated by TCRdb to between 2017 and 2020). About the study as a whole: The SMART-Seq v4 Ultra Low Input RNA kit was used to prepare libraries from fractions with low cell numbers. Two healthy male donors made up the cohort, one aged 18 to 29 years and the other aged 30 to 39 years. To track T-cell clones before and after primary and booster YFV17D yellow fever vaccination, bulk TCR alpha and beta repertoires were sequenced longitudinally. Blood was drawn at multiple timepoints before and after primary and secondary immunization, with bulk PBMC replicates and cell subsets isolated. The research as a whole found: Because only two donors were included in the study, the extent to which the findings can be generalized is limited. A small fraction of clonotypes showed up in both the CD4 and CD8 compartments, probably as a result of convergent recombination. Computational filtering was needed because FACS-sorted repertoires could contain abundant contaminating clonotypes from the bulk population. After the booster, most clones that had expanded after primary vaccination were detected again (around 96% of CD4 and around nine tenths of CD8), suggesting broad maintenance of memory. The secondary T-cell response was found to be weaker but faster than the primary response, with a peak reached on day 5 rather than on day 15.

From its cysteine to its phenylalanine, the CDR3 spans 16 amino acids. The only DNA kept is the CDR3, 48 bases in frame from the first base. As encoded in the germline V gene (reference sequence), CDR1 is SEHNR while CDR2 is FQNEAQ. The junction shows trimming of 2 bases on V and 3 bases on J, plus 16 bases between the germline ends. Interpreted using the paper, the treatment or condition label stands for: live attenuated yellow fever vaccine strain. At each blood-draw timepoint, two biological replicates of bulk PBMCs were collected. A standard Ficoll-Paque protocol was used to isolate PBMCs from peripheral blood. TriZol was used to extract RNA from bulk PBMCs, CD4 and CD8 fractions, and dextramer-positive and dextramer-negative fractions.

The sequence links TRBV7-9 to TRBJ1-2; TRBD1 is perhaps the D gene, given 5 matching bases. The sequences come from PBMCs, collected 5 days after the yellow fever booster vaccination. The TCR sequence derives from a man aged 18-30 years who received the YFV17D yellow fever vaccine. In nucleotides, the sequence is TGTGCCAGCAGCTTATTGCTCTCCGGCAGGGACTATGGCTACACCTTC. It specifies CASSLLLSGRDYGYTF.